This passage covers 12 T cell receptor beta chains from one sample sequenced in a study of CD8 T cells in Susac syndrome. RNA was extracted with the RNeasy kit, and a quantity of about 0.45 to 1 ug was reverse transcribed using random hexamers. In TCRdb, the immunoSEQ multiplex PCR reads were re-called with MiXCR into one record per CDR3 protein. The table has about 180,000 distinct CDR3 sequences, 94% seen once; the top ten hold 0.1% to 0.12%. Material: CD4+ T cells from PBMCs. The receptors derive from a human donor with Susac syndrome.

The rearrangement links TRBV7-9 to TRBJ1-2, with a possible D match to TRBD1 (6 bases). Trimming left V 2 bases short and J 4 bases short, with 11 bases between. CDR1 SEHNR and CDR2 FQNEAQ come from the germline V gene (reference sequence). The CDR3 totals 14 residues. The CDR3 DNA reads as TGTGCCAGCAGCTTAACAGGGATCGGCTATGGCTACACCTTC. Protein sequence: CASSLTGIGYGYTF. Together with reference TRBV7-9 and TRBJ1-2, the CDR3 gives the full variable domain: DTGVSQNPRHKITKRGQNVTFRCDPISEHNRLYWYRQTLGQGPEFLTYFQNEAQLEKSRLLSDRFSAERPKGSFSTLEIQRTEQGDSAMYLCASSLTGIGYGYTFGSGTRLTVV.

The rearrangement uses TRBV7-2 and TRBJ1-2; D remains ambiguous. The CDR3 loop spans 14 amino acids. Trimming removed 2 bases at V and 4 bases at J, with 11 bases between. The V gene's germline CDR1 is SGHTA and CDR2 FQGNSA. CDR3 coding DNA: TGTGCCAGCAGCTTATCAAGGGATAGCTATGGCTACACCTTC. It encodes CASSLSRDSYGYTF.

V is TRBV4-3 and J is TRBJ2-1; the D is unclear. CDR3 length: 15 amino acids. Looked up from germline, CDR1 is LGHNA and CDR2 is YSLEER. Trimming left V 1 base short and J 9 bases short, with 16 bases between. The CDR3 reads CASSQVVMGSGEQFF. The DNA of the CDR3 is TGCGCCAGCAGCCAAGTGGTTATGGGGTCCGGTGAGCAGTTCTTC.

The chain uses TRBV30 and TRBJ2-2; D perhaps matches TRBD2 (6 bases). CDR1 is GTSNPN and CDR2 is SVGIG in the germline V gene (reference sequence). Trimming left V 3 bases short and J 7 bases short, with 9 bases between. The CDR3 length is 12 residues. This chain's CDR3 is CAWREGIGELFF. The CDR3 DNA reads TGTGCCTGGAGGGAGGGCATCGGGGAGCTGTTTTTT.

This clonotype was seen just once. This sequence joins TRBV15 and TRBJ1-5; D is possibly TRBD1 (5 bases). The CDR3 totals 15 residues. Germline values: CDR1 LNHNV, CDR2 YYDKDF (reference sequence). Trimming cost V 8 bases and J 7 bases, with 21 bases left between them. The CDR3, as DNA: TGTGCCACCTCTTCACGGGGACCCTTCGAGCAGCCCCAGCATTTT. Protein sequence: CATSSRGPFEQPQHF. Based on the CDR3 plus reference TRBV15 and TRBJ1-5, the full variable domain is DAMVIQNPRYQVTQFGKPVTLSCSQTLNHNVMYWYQQKSSQAPKLLFHYYDKDFNNEADTPDNFQSRRPNTSFCFLDIRSPGLGDTAMYLCATSSRGPFEQPQHFGDGTRLSIL.

V and J are TRBV7-6 and TRBJ1-5; D is perhaps TRBD1 (5 bases). This CDR3 has 15 residues. V gave up 0 bases and J gave up 0 bases, with 6 bases separating them. Germline V lookup: CDR1 SGHVS, CDR2 FNYEAQ. CDR3 coding DNA: TGTGCCAGCAGCTTAGCAGGGGATAGCAATCAGCCCCAGCATTTT. Its protein product is CASSLAGDSNQPQHF.

CDR3 protein: CASSRAHGTDTQYF. The CDR3 DNA follows: TGTGCCAGCAGCCGCGCCCATGGCACAGATACGCAGTATTTT. The rearrangement joins TRBV5-6 to TRBJ2-3; D remains unclear. The V gene lost 4 bases and the J gene lost 1 base, with 10 bases spanning the gap. The CDR3 has 14 amino acids. Per germline, CDR1 SGHDT and CDR2 YYEEEE.

This clonotype was observed a single time. The V gene is TRBV9, the J gene TRBJ1-1; D call uncertain. The CDR3 contains 14 residues. CDR1 and CDR2 (germline): SGDLS, YYNGEE. V dropped 3 bases and J dropped 5 bases, with 14 bases sitting between them. CDR3 loop: CASSDGSRGTEAFF. In DNA, the CDR3 is TGTGCCAGCAGCGACGGAAGTAGAGGGACTGAAGCTTTCTTT.

V and J are TRBV5-6 and TRBJ2-7; 7 positions agree with TRBD1. The germline V gene has CDR1 SGHDT and CDR2 YYEEEE. CDR3 length equals 14 residues. V lost 0 bases and J lost 4; bases outside the gene matches: 4. CDR3 in DNA: TGTGCCAGCAGCTTGGTGACAGGGACATACGAGCAGTACTTC. Amino acids: CASSLVTGTYEQYF.

V is TRBV7-2 and J is TRBJ1-2, with D perhaps matching TRBD1 (6 bases). CDR3 length equals 14 residues. The ends were cut back, 5 bases at V and 0 bases at J, with 10 bases in the middle. The germline gives CDR1 SGHTA, CDR2 FQGNSA. The CDR3 nucleotides read TGTGCCAGCAGCCCGGACAGTACTAACTATGGCTACACCTTC. Translation: CASSPDSTNYGYTF. The full variable domain, rest sourced from reference TRBV7-2 and TRBJ1-2, is GAGVSQSPSNKVTEKGKDVELRCDPISGHTALYWYRQSLGQGLEFLIYFQGNSAPDKSGLPSDRFSAERTGGSVSTLTIQRTQQEDSAVYLCASSPDSTNYGYTFGSGTRLTVV.

This chain uses TRBV29-1 with TRBJ2-5, with D maybe TRBD1 (6 bases). The CDR3 is made up of 14 amino acids. Deletions cut 4 bases from V and 5 bases from J, with 17 bases between. Germline V gene lookup returns CDR1 SQVTM and CDR2 ANQGSEA. CDR3 amino acids: CSVGWGRGGETQYF. The CDR3 bases are TGCAGCGTTGGTTGGGGCAGGGGTGGCGAGACCCAGTACTTC.

The CDR3: CSVGGTVTYEQYF. As DNA, the CDR3 is TGCAGCGTTGGGGGGACAGTTACCTACGAGCAGTACTTC. The rearrangement joins TRBV29-1 to TRBJ2-7; 7 nucleotides match TRBD1. This CDR3 comprises 13 residues. Germline assignment: CDR1 SQVTM and CDR2 ANQGSEA. J gave up 2 bases and V 4 bases, and 5 bases lay outside the gene matches.